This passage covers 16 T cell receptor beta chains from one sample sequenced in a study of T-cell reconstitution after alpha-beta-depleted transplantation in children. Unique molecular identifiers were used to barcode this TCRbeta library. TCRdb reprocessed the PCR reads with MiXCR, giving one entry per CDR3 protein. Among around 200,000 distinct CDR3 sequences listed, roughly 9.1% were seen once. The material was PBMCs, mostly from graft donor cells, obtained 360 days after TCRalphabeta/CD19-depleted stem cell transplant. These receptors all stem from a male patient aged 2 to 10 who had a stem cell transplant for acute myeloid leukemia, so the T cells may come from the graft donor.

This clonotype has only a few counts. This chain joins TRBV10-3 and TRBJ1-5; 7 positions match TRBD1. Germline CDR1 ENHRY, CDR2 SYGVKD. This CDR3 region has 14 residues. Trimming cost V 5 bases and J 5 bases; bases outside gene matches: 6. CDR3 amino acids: CAISLTGRDQPQHF. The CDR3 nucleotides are TGTGCCATCAGTCTGACAGGGAGGGATCAGCCCCAGCATTTT.

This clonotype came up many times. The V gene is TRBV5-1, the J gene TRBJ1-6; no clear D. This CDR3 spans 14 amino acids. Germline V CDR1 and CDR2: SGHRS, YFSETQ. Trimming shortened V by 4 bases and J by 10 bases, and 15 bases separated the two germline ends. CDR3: CASSLSTGESPLHF. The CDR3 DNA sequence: TGCGCCAGCAGCCTCAGCACTGGGGAATCACCCCTCCACTTT.

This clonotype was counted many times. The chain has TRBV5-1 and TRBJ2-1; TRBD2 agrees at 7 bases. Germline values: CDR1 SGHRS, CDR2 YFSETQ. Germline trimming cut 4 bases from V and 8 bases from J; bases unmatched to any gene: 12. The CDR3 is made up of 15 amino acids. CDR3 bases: TGCGCCAGCAGCCTCCTGTTGCGGGAGCGGGATGAGCAGTTCTTC. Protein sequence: CASSLLLRERDEQFF.

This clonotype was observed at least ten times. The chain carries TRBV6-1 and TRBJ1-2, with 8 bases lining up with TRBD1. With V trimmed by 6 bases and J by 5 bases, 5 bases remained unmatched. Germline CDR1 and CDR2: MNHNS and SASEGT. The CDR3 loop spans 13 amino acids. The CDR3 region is CASRGTGNYGYTF. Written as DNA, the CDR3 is TGTGCCAGCAGGGGGACAGGCAATTATGGCTACACCTTC.

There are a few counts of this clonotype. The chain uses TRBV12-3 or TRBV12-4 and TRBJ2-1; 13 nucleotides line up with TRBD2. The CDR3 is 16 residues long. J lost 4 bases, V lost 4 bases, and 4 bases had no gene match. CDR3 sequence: CASSSQTSGRYNEQFF. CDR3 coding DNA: TGTGCCAGCAGTTCGCAGACTAGCGGGAGGTACAATGAGCAGTTCTTC.

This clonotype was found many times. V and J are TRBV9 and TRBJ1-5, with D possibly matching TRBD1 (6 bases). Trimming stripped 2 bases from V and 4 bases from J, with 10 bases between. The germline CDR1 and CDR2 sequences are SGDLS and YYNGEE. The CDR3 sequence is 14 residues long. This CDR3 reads CASSVGQSNQPQHF. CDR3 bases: TGTGCCAGCAGCGTTGGACAGAGTAATCAGCCCCAGCATTTT.

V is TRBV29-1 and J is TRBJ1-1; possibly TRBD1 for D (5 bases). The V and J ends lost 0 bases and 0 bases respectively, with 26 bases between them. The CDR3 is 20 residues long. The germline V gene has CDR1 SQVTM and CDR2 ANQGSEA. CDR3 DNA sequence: TGCAGCGTTGAAGATCTCGGGGCCGTGGAGGCACCGACCTTGAACACTGAAGCTTTCTTT. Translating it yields CSVEDLGAVEAPTLNTEAFF.

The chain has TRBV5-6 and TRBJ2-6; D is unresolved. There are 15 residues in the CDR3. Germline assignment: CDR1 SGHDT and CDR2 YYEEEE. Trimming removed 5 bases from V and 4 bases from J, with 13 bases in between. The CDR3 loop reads CASRPRGAGANVLTF. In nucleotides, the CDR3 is TGTGCCAGCAGACCCCGCGGTGCAGGGGCCAACGTCCTGACTTTC.

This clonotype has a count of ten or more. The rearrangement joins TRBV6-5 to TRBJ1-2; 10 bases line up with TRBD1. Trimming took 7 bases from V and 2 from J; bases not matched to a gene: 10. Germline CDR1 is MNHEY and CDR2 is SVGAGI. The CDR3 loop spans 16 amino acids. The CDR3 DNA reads TGTGCCAGCAACCCGGGACAGGGGATTTTGAACTATGGCTACACCTTC. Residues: CASNPGQGILNYGYTF.

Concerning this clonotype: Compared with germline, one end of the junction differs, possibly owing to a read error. This CDR3 reads CATSYRGTGYGYTF. CDR3 DNA sequence: TGTGCCACCAGTTACCGGGGGACAGGCTATGGCTACACCTTC. This sequence joins TRBV6-5 and TRBJ1-2; 8 nucleotides align to TRBD1. The CDR3 totals 14 residues. Germline CDR1 is MNHEY and CDR2 is SVGAGI.

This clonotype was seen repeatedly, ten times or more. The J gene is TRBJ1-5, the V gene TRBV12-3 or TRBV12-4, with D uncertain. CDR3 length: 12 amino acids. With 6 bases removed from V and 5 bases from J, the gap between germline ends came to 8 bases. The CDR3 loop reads CASSLSYQPQHF. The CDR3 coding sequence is TGTGCCAGCAGCCTATCCTATCAGCCCCAGCATTTT.

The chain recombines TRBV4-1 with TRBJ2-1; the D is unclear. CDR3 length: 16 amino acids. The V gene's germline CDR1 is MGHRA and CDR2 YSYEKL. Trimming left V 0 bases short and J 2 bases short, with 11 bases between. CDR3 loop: CASSQDRWTTYNEQFF. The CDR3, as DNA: TGCGCCAGCAGCCAAGATCGTTGGACCACCTACAATGAGCAGTTCTTC.

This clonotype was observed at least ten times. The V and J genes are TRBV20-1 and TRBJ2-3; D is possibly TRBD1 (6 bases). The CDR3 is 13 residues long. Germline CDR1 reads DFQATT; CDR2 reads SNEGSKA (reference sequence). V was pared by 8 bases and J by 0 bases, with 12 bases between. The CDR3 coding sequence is TGCAGTCCTCGGGACATAAGCACAGATACGCAGTATTTT. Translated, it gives CSPRDISTDTQYF.

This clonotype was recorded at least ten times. CDR3 DNA: TGTGCCAGCAGCCGGGAAAGTCTCGATGAGCAGTTCTTC. Its protein product is CASSRESLDEQFF. The V and J genes are TRBV7-2 and TRBJ2-1; a weak D match, TRBD2 (5 bases). V lost 5 bases and J lost 8, with 13 bases in between. Germline V gives CDR1 SGHTA, CDR2 FQGNSA. CDR3 length: 13 amino acids.

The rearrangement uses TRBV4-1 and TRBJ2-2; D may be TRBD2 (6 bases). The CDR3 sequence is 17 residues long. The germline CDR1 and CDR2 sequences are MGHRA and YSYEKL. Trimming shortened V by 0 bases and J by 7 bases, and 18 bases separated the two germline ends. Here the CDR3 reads CASSQDRAASRGGELFF. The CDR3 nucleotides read TGCGCCAGCAGCCAAGATAGAGCAGCGTCGCGGGGCGGGGAGCTGTTTTTT.

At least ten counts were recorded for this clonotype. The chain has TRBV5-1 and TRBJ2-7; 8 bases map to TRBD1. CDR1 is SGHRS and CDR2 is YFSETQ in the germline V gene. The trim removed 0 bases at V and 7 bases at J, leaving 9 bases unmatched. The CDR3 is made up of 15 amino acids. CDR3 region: CASSLARQGAREQYF. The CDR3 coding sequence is TGCGCCAGCAGCTTGGCCAGGCAGGGGGCTCGAGAGCAGTACTTC.